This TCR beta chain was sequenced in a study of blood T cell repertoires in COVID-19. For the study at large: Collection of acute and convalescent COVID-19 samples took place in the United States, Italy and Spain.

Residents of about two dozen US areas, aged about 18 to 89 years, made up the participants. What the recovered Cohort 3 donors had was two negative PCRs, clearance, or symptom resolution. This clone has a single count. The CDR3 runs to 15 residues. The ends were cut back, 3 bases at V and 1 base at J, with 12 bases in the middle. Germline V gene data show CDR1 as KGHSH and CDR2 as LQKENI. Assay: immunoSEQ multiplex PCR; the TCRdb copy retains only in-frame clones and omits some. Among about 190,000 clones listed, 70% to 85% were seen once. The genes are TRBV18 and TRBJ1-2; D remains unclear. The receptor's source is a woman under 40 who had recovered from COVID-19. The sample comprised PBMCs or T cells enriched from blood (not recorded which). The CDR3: CASSPGIAGNYGYTF. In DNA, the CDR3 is TGTGCCAGCTCACCGGGCATCGCGGGTAACTATGGCTACACCTTC. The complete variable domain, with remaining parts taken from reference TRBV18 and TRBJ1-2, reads NAGVMQNPRHLVRRRGQEARLRCSPMKGHSHVYWYRQLPEEGLKFMVYLQKENIIDESGMPKERFSAEFPKEGPSILRIQQVVRGDSAAYFCASSPGIAGNYGYTFGSGTRLTVV.